The present TCR beta chain was sequenced within a study of beta chain features in type 1 diabetes. Whole-study results and caveats: Patients with type 1 diabetes showed fewer VDJ junction insertions and more deletions. Shorter templates might be favored by PCR, equally in patients and controls. Cells with high TCR expression could be over-represented when cDNA is sequenced.

Expressed TCRB transcripts were sequenced because the isolated RNA had all been reverse transcribed beforehand. Measured with immunoSEQ multiplex PCR; TCRdb has only the in-frame clones, and not every one. The sample has about 320,000 clones, 12% to 15% seen once. In all sorted populations, purity surpassed 95%. In the case of this clone: Its antigen is not identified.

This CDR3 spans 14 amino acids. Trimming shortened V by 1 base and J by 8 bases, and 14 bases separated the two germline ends. Germline CDR1 reads LNHDA; CDR2 reads SQIVND (reference sequence). The specimen was central memory CD4+ T cells from blood. This sequence was found in a man aged 25-45 years in good health. This sequence joins TRBV19 and TRBJ1-2; D is possibly TRBD1 (6 bases). DNA for the CDR3: TGTGCCAGTAGTATAGCACAGGGTGGGAAAGGCTACACCTTC. This gives the protein CASSIAQGGKGYTF.